A single sample gave rise to the 19 T cell receptor beta chains below, sequenced in a study of long-term antiretroviral therapy in people with HIV. Investigators performed immunoSEQ version v3.0 at survey level. Sequencing was performed with immunoSEQ multiplex PCR; in TCRdb, only in-frame clones are kept and a portion is missing. The sample consists of tens of thousands of clones, roughly 84% of them appearing once. The source material was unsorted PBMCs, sampled 4.8 to 5 years after starting antiretroviral therapy. The source is a man in his forties or fifties with HIV.

This clone was detected once. J is TRBJ1-6 and V is TRBV11-2; perhaps TRBD1 as D (5 bases). CDR1 is SGHAT and CDR2 is FQNNGV in the germline V gene. The CDR3 loop spans 18 amino acids. Trimming left V 5 bases short and J 1 base short, with 18 bases between. The CDR3, as DNA: TGTGCCAGCAGCCAGTCGCAGGGAACGTGGTCCTATAATTCACCCCTCCACTTT. Translation gives CASSQSQGTWSYNSPLHF.

V gene TRBV7-9 combines with J gene TRBJ2-6; the match to TRBD2 covers 12 bases. This CDR3 contains 18 residues. Losses at the gene ends were 0 bases for V and 2 bases for J; bases not matched to a gene: 2. Germline CDR1 is SEHNR and CDR2 is FQNEAQ (reference sequence). As DNA, the CDR3 is TGTGCCAGCAGCTTAGCGAGACTAGCGGGAGCTGGGGCCAACGTCCTGACTTTC. Encoded protein: CASSLARLAGAGANVLTF.

This clone was observed a single time. This chain connects TRBV19 to TRBJ2-3, with 10 nucleotides matching TRBD2. CDR1 and CDR2 (germline): LNHDA, SQIVND (reference sequence). The CDR3 is 15 amino acids. J gave up 2 bases and V 4 bases, and 3 bases lay outside the gene matches. The CDR3 here is CASSTLAGATDTQYF. The CDR3 DNA sequence: TGTGCCAGTAGTACCCTAGCGGGGGCCACAGATACGCAGTATTTT.

This clone rates as medium-sized. The gene calls are TRBV27 and TRBJ1-3; D uncertain. Trimming removed 5 bases from V and 4 bases from J, with 6 bases in between. Germline V gene lookup returns CDR1 MNHEY and CDR2 SMNVEV (reference sequence). The CDR3 extends over 12 amino acids. This CDR3 reads CASSDSGNTIYF. CDR3 DNA: TGTGCCAGCAGTGATTCCGGAAACACCATATATTTT.

The rearrangement uses TRBV9 and TRBJ1-2, with D hard to call. The germline V gene encodes CDR1 SGDLS and CDR2 YYNGEE. V lost 0 bases and J lost 6, with 12 bases in between. This CDR3 has 14 residues. The CDR3 sequence is CASSVGPELNGYTF. The CDR3 nucleotides are TGTGCCAGCAGCGTAGGTCCGGAATTGAATGGCTACACCTTC.

V and J are TRBV15 and TRBJ2-3, with 9 positions matching TRBD2. Trimming took 2 bases from V and 6 from J; bases not matched to a gene: 6. Germline V gene sequence: CDR1 LNHNV, CDR2 YYDKDF (reference sequence). The CDR3 covers 15 residues. CDR3 sequence: CATSRQRGAADTQYF. The CDR3 DNA follows: TGTGCCACCAGCAGACAGCGGGGGGCCGCCGATACGCAGTATTTT.

V is TRBV27 and J is TRBJ2-6; D is ambiguous. The CDR3 loop spans 14 amino acids. The V and J ends lost 7 bases and 3 bases respectively, with 10 bases between them. Germline-derived CDR1 and CDR2 are MNHEY and SMNVEV (reference sequence). The CDR3 region has the DNA TGTGCCAGCAAATTGGAAATTGGGGCCAACGTCCTGACTTTC. Its protein product is CASKLEIGANVLTF.

This sequence joins TRBV7-9 and TRBJ2-5; TRBD2 aligns across 10 bases. This CDR3 has 13 residues. The V and J ends lost 5 bases and 4 bases, in that order; junction bases with no gene match: 1. Germline V CDR1 and CDR2: SEHNR, FQNEAQ (reference sequence). CDR3 amino acids: CASSKRGGETQYF. In nucleotides, the CDR3 is TGTGCCAGCAGCAAGCGGGGGGGAGAGACCCAGTACTTC.

The chain links TRBV4-1 to TRBJ2-1; 9 nucleotides agree with TRBD1. The CDR3 contains 15 residues. Germline V gene data show CDR1 as MGHRA and CDR2 as YSYEKL. The ends lost 4 bases at V and 7 bases at J; junction bases unmatched: 8. The CDR3 is CASSPGQGMYNEQFF. The CDR3 bases are TGCGCCAGCAGCCCCGGACAGGGGATGTATAATGAGCAGTTCTTC.

The gene calls are TRBV7-8 and TRBJ2-1; the D is unclear. The V end was cut by 2 bases, the J end by 1 base, with 9 bases between. CDR3 length: 15 amino acids. Germline assignment: CDR1 SGHVS and CDR2 FQNEAQ. Here the CDR3 reads CASSLQGFSYNEQFF. As DNA, the CDR3 is TGTGCCAGCAGCTTACAAGGGTTTTCCTACAATGAGCAGTTCTTC.

CDR3 amino acids: CASRLSPGVSPLHF. The CDR3 DNA reads as TGTGCCAGCAGATTGAGCCCCGGGGTGTCACCCCTCCACTTT. The gene calls are TRBV5-8 and TRBJ1-6; D remains unclear. Germline V gene sequence: CDR1 SGHTS, CDR2 YDEGEE. With 5 bases removed from V and 10 bases from J, the gap between germline ends came to 16 bases. The CDR3 has 14 residues.

The V call is TRBV5-4, the J call TRBJ1-3; 8 bases align to TRBD1. With V trimmed by 4 bases and J by 8 bases, 11 bases remained unmatched. This CDR3 region has 15 residues. CDR1 is SGHNT, CDR2 YYREEE, per germline (reference sequence). Here the CDR3 DNA reads TGTGCCAGCAGCCCGCGACAGGGGCCGGGGGACACCATATATTTT. Its protein is CASSPRQGPGDTIYF.

The V gene is TRBV4-1, the J gene TRBJ2-7; 11 bases are a match to TRBD2. The length of the CDR3 is 17 residues. The germline gives CDR1 MGHRA, CDR2 YSYEKL. The junction had 6 bases not matched to a gene; V was cut back by 0 bases and J by 2 bases. CDR3 amino acids: CASSQDSGTSGAYEQYF. Written as DNA, the CDR3 is TGCGCCAGCAGCCAAGATAGCGGGACTAGCGGAGCCTACGAGCAGTACTTC.

The chain uses TRBV7-6 and TRBJ2-5; a weak D match, TRBD2 (7 bases). The CDR3 runs 16 residues. V shed 2 bases and J shed 3 bases, with 16 bases lying between them. Germline V gives CDR1 SGHVS, CDR2 FNYEAQ. CDR3 sequence (DNA): TGTGCCAGCAGCTTAAGATCAGGGGCGGGGGAAGAGACCCAGTACTTC. It yields the protein CASSLRSGAGEETQYF.

V is TRBV9 and J is TRBJ2-6, with 10 positions matching TRBD2. The junction had 10 bases not matched to a gene; V was cut back by 3 bases and J by 4 bases. This CDR3 region has 18 residues. The germline gives CDR1 SGDLS, CDR2 YYNGEE. DNA of the CDR3: TGTGCCAGCAGCGGAGGGCTAGCGGGGGCTATCGGGGCCAACGTCCTGACTTTC. Protein sequence: CASSGGLAGAIGANVLTF.

The rearrangement links TRBV27 to TRBJ1-5, with D possibly TRBD1 on 5 matching bases. This CDR3 has 13 amino acids. Trimming shortened V by 3 bases and J by 4 bases, and 7 bases separated the two germline ends. CDR1 and CDR2 from the germline V gene are MNHEY and SMNVEV (reference sequence). This CDR3 reads CASSFGANQPQHF. The CDR3 DNA sequence: TGTGCCAGCAGTTTCGGGGCAAATCAGCCCCAGCATTTT.

The rearrangement uses TRBV27 and TRBJ2-7; 7 bases agree with TRBD2. Germline-derived CDR1 and CDR2 are MNHEY and SMNVEV (reference sequence). V trimming: 6 bases; J trimming: 6 bases; junction bases outside the gene matches: 5. The CDR3 is 12 amino acids. The DNA of the CDR3 is TGTGCCAGCAGCCGCAGCGGGGTCGAGCAGTACTTC. This encodes CASSRSGVEQYF.

The chain combines TRBV7-9 with TRBJ1-6, with 11 bases identical to TRBD1. With 3 bases clipped from V and 7 bases from J, the junction kept 5 bases outside the gene matches. Germline V gene data show CDR1 as SEHNR and CDR2 as FQNEAQ (reference sequence). The CDR3 spans 16 residues. Written as DNA, the CDR3 is TGTGCCAGCAGCTTCATTGGACAGGGGGCAAATTCACCCCTCCACTTT. Its translation is CASSFIGQGANSPLHF.

This clone was counted a single time. The gene calls are TRBV28 and TRBJ1-5; no clear D gene. The CDR3 spans 12 residues. The germline V and J ends were trimmed by 6 bases and 4 bases, with 7 bases remaining between them. Germline assignment: CDR1 MDHEN and CDR2 SYDVKM. The CDR3 bases are TGTGCCAGCAGCCTCGGGAATCAGCCCCAGCATTTT. Protein: CASSLGNQPQHF. The full variable domain, in which reference TRBV28 and TRBJ1-5 provide the parts outside the CDR3, is DVKVTQSSRYLVKRTGEKVFLECVQDMDHENMFWYRQDPGLGLRLIYFSYDVKMKEKGDIPEGYSVSREKKERFSLILESASTNQTSMYLCASSLGNQPQHFGDGTRLSIL.